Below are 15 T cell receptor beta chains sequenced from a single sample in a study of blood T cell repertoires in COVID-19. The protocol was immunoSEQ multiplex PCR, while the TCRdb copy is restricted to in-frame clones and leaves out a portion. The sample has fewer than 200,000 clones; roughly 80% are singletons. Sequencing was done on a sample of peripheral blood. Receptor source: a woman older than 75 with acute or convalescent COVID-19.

The CDR3 region is CASSYGLAGGSSYEQYF. CDR3 bases: TGTGCCAGCAGCTACGGACTAGCGGGAGGGAGCTCCTACGAGCAGTACTTC. The rearrangement links TRBV11-2 to TRBJ2-7; 15 bases agree with TRBD2. CDR1 and CDR2 (germline): SGHAT, FQNNGV. The CDR3 has 17 residues. J was trimmed by 0 bases and V by 4 bases; bases with no gene match: 4.

CDR3 sequence reads: CASRREYWGYTF. The CDR3 nucleotides read TGTGCCAGCAGGAGGGAGTACTGGGGCTACACCTTC. V usage is TRBV2 and J usage is TRBJ1-2; D not resolved. In germline, CDR1 is SNHLY, CDR2 FYNNEI. The CDR3 has 12 residues. With 6 bases removed from V and 8 bases from J, the gap between germline ends came to 13 bases.

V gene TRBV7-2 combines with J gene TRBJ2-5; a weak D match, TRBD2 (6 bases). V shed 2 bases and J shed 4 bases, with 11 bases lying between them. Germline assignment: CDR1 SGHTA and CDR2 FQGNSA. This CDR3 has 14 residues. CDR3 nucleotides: TGTGCCAGCAGCTTAACCGGGAGTGGAGAGACCCAGTACTTC. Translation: CASSLTGSGETQYF.

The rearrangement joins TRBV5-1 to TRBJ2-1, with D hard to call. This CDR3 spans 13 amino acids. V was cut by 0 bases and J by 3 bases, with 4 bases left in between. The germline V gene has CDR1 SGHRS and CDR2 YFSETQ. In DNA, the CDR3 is TGCGCCAGCAGCTTGGGACTCTACAATGAGCAGTTCTTC. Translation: CASSLGLYNEQFF.

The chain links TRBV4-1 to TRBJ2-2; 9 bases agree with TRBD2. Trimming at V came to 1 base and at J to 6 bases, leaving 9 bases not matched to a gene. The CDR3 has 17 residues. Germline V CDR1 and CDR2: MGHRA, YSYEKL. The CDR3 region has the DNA TGCGCCAGCAGCCAAGTTTTAGCGGGGGATTTCCCCGGGGAGCTGTTTTTT. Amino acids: CASSQVLAGDFPGELFF.

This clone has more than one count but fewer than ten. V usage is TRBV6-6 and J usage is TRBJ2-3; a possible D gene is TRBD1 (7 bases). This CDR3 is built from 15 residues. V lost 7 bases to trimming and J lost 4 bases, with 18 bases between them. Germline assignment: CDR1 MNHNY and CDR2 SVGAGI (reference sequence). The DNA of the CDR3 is TGTGCCAGCACCTTAGACAGGGAGGTCGCAGATACGCAGTATTTT. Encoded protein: CASTLDREVADTQYF.

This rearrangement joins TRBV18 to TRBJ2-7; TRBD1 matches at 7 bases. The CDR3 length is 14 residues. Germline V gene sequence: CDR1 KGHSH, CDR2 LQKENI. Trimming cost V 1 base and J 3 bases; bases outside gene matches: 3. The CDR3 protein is CASSPQGQSYEQYF. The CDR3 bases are TGTGCCAGCTCACCACAGGGACAGAGCTACGAGCAGTACTTC.

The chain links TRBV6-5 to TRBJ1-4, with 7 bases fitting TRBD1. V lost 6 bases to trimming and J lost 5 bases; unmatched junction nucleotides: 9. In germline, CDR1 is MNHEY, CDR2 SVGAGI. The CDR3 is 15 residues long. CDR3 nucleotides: TGTGCCAGCAGCCACGGGACAGTTCAGAATGAAAAACTGTTTTTT. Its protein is CASSHGTVQNEKLFF.

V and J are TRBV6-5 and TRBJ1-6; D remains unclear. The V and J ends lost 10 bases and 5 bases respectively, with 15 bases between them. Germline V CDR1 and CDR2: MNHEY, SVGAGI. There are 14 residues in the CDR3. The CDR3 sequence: CATLKKRDNSPLHF. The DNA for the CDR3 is TGTGCCACCCTAAAGAAGAGGGATAATTCACCCCTCCACTTT.

The CDR3 is CASSTVAGVRGYTF. CDR3 bases: TGTGCCAGCAGTACGGTGGCGGGGGTCCGGGGCTACACCTTC. The chain joins TRBV6-6 to TRBJ1-2, with a possible D match to TRBD1 (5 bases). V was shortened by 5 bases and J by 8 bases, with 18 bases between the two germline ends. CDR1 and CDR2 (germline): MNHNY, SVGAGI (reference sequence). The CDR3 length is 14 residues.

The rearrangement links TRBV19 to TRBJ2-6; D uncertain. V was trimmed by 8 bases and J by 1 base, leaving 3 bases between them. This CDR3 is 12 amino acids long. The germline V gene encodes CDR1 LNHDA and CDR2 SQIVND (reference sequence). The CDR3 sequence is CASSSGANVLTF. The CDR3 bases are TGTGCCAGTTCATCTGGGGCCAACGTCCTGACTTTC.

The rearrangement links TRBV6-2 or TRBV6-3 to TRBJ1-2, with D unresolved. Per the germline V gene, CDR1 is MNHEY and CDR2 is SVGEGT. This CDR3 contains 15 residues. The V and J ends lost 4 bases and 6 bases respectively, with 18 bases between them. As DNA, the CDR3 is TGTGCCAGCAGTTCCACTCGAGTGTCGGGTGATGGCTACACCTTC. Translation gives CASSSTRVSGDGYTF.

The CDR3 here is CASRAGGVNTEAFF. The CDR3 DNA reads TGTGCCAGCAGAGCCGGGGGTGTGAACACTGAAGCTTTCTTT. V gene TRBV28 combines with J gene TRBJ1-1, with D tentatively TRBD1 (5 bases). V was cut by 6 bases and J by 0 bases, with 11 bases left in between. The germline V gene encodes CDR1 MDHEN and CDR2 SYDVKM. This CDR3 has 14 residues.

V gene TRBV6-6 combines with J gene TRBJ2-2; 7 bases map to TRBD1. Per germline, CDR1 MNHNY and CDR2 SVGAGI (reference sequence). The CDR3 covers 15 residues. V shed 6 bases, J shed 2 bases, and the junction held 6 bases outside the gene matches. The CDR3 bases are TGTGCCAGCAGCCGGGACAGCCCAAACACCGGGGAGCTGTTTTTT. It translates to CASSRDSPNTGELFF.

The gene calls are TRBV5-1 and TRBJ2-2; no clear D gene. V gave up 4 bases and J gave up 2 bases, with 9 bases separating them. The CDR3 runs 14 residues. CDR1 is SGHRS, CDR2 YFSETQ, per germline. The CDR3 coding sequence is TGCGCCAGCAGCCTAGGCTCAAACACCGGGGAGCTGTTTTTT. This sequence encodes CASSLGSNTGELFF. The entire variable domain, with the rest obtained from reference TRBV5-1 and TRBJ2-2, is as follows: KAGVTQTPRYLIKTRGQQVTLSCSPISGHRSVSWYQQTPGQGLQFLFEYFSETQRNKGNFPGRFSGRQFSNSRSEMNVSTLELGDSALYLCASSLGSNTGELFFGEGSRLTVL.